These 12 T cell receptor beta chains were all obtained from the same sample, sequenced in a study of shared clonotypes between healthy human individuals. Assay: immunoSEQ multiplex PCR; the TCRdb copy retains only in-frame clones and omits some. The sample consists of roughly 95,000 clones, around half of them appearing once. Sequencing used PBMCs. These receptors all stem from a woman aged 40 to 50 in good health. Some clones in this sample may be carry-over from other donors' samples.

This clone was observed a few times. The chain recombines TRBV28 with TRBJ2-6; D is perhaps TRBD1 or TRBD2 (5 bases each). Trimming pared 5 bases from V and 0 bases from J, leaving 11 bases between. In germline, CDR1 is MDHEN, CDR2 SYDVKM. The CDR3 loop spans 16 amino acids. The CDR3 nucleotides are TGTGCCAGCAGTCCCGGGACGGCCTCTGGGGCCAACGTCCTGACTTTC. Translating gives CASSPGTASGANVLTF.

This clone was counted only a few times. The rearrangement uses TRBV11-3 and TRBJ2-5, with 7 positions matching TRBD1. V was clipped by 5 bases and J by 5 bases; unmatched bases: 11. Germline lookup yields CDR1 SGHNT and CDR2 YENEEA. The CDR3 contains 15 residues. CDR3 nucleotides: TGTGCCAGCAGCCCAGGCATAGGGGGCGGGGAGACCCAGTACTTC. This encodes CASSPGIGGGETQYF.

Comment on this clone: Possible read error: a much larger clone is one base away. This sequence joins TRBV7-9 and TRBJ2-1, with TRBD2 matching over 12 bases. The length of the CDR3 is 16 residues. Germline lookup yields CDR1 SEHNR and CDR2 FQNEAQ (reference sequence). The CDR3 loop is CASSPPSGRAGNGQFF. CDR3 DNA sequence: TGTGCCAGCAGCCCCCCTAGCGGGAGGGCCGGGAATGGGCAGTTCTTC.

This clone has only a few counts. The rearrangement joins TRBV7-3 to TRBJ2-1; the match to TRBD1 covers 8 bases. The length of the CDR3 is 15 residues. J lost 8 bases, V lost 0 bases, and 6 bases had no gene match. Germline loops: CDR1 SGHTA, CDR2 FQGTGA. Written as DNA, the CDR3 is TGTGCCAGCAGCTTAACGCAGGGGGCATATGATGAGCAGTTCTTC. This codes for CASSLTQGAYDEQFF.

Regarding this clone: A read error is the likely source, as a far larger clone sits one nucleotide away. The V call is TRBV20-1, the J call TRBJ2-7, with TRBD1 matching over 7 bases. This CDR3 is built from 11 residues. CDR1 DFQATT and CDR2 SNEGSKA come from the germline V gene (reference sequence). With V trimmed by 4 bases and J by 6 bases, 3 bases remained unmatched. CDR3 nucleotide sequence: TGCAGTGCTAAGACAGGGCGCGAGCAGTACTTC. Its protein product is CSAKTGREQYF.

The chain couples TRBV18 to TRBJ1-2, with D possibly matching TRBD1 (6 bases). Germline-derived CDR1 and CDR2 are KGHSH and LQKENI. The CDR3 is 16 residues long. Trimming took off 0 bases at V and 7 bases at J, with 18 bases between the two ends. The CDR3 here is CASSPPPGGGLGGYTF. The CDR3 DNA sequence: TGTGCCAGCTCACCACCACCCGGGGGCGGCCTTGGTGGCTACACCTTC.

This clone was detected many times. The genes are TRBV19 and TRBJ2-7; possible D gene TRBD1, 6 bases. Trimming cost V 4 bases and J 0 bases, with 10 bases left between them. The germline CDR1 and CDR2 sequences are LNHDA and SQIVND (reference sequence). This CDR3 region has 14 residues. CDR3 bases: TGTGCCAGTAGTACGTGGGGACACTCCTACGAGCAGTACTTC. Residues: CASSTWGHSYEQYF.

In its sample, this clone was seen once. With only one base between it and a far larger clone, this is likely a read error. This chain connects TRBV7-6 to TRBJ2-5, with D hard to call. Germline CDR1 SGHVS, CDR2 FNYEAQ. The CDR3 is 13 residues long. The CDR3 loop reads CANSLYSQETQYF. The CDR3 bases are TGTGCCAACAGCTTATACAGCCAAGAGACCCAGTACTTC.

This clone was observed a handful of times. The chain links TRBV21-1 to TRBJ2-6. TRBV21-1 constitutes a pseudogene. There are 16 residues in the CDR3. CDR3: CASSKEETPGANVLTF. CDR3 sequence (DNA): TGTGCCAGCAGCAAAGAGGAGACACCTGGGGCCAACGTCCTGACTTTC.

The gene calls are TRBV28 and TRBJ1-5; TRBD1 might be the D (6 bases). This CDR3 comprises 13 residues. Germline V gene sequence: CDR1 MDHEN, CDR2 SYDVKM. V gave up 5 bases and J gave up 2 bases, with 7 bases separating them. CDR3 sequence reads: CASSRQGNQPQHF. The CDR3 DNA reads TGTGCCAGCAGTAGACAGGGCAATCAGCCCCAGCATTTT.

Remarks on this clone: It is likely a read error: a sequence one base away is far more abundant. The V and J genes are TRBV25-1 and TRBJ1-1; D is perhaps TRBD1 (5 bases). Germline loops: CDR1 MGHDK, CDR2 SYGVNS. The CDR3 is made up of 14 amino acids. Trimming took 5 bases from V and 2 from J, leaving 12 bases between them. The CDR3 region has the DNA TGTGCCAGCAGTAGCAGGGACCTTAACACTGAAGCTTTCTTT. Protein sequence: CASSSRDLNTEAFF.

This clone was seen many times. V usage is TRBV11-2 and J usage is TRBJ2-7, with D hard to call. This CDR3 contains 14 residues. The germline CDR1 and CDR2 sequences are SGHAT and FQNNGV. Trimming removed 8 bases at V and 2 bases at J, with 16 bases between. The CDR3 region has the DNA TGTGCCAGCGGTTCCCTGGGTCTTGCCTACGAGCAGTACTTC. It specifies CASGSLGLAYEQYF.